This passage covers 2 T cell receptor beta chains from one sample sequenced in a study of graft-versus-host responses after intestinal transplantation. Method: immunoSEQ multiplex PCR; TCRdb's copy keeps in-frame clones and lacks some. The table has some 120,000 clones, 90% to 95% seen once. Antigens of these TCRs are unknown. Source: unstimulated CD4+ T cells sorted from spleen or lymph node cells, taken before transplant. The source of these receptors is a human donor who was the organ donor for an intestinal transplant.

CDR3 bases: TGTGCCAGCAGTGGAAGTGTTTTTACTAGCGGGACCTACGAGCAGTACTTC. It codes for CASSGSVFTSGTYEQYF. The chain is built from TRBV6-1 and TRBJ2-7; TRBD2 matches 10 bases. Looked up from germline, CDR1 is MNHNS and CDR2 is SASEGT. This CDR3 spans 17 amino acids. The V segment lost 4 bases and the J segment 2 bases; nucleotides outside the gene matches: 11.

This sequence joins TRBV11-2 and TRBJ2-7; D is perhaps TRBD2 (5 bases). CDR1 is SGHAT and CDR2 is FQNNGV in the germline V gene. CDR3 length: 14 residues. Between the trimmed V and J ends, which lost 1 base and 3 bases, there was a span of 10 bases. Here the CDR3 reads CASSLGAVGYEQYF. CDR3 DNA sequence: TGTGCCAGCAGCTTAGGAGCGGTTGGCTACGAGCAGTACTTC.